The clone carrying this TCR beta chain was counted at least ten times. The CDR3 has 14 residues. The germline V gene has CDR1 DFQATT and CDR2 SNEGSKA (reference sequence). With V trimmed by 5 bases and J by 6 bases, 9 bases remained unmatched. This sample stems from a study of T cells in Graves' hyperthyroidism and ophthalmopathy. RNA transcripts yielded amplified TCR beta CDR3 regions. Primed by the HTBI set, a first-round RT-PCR was run on the TCR CDR3. One entry per CDR3 protein results from TCRdb running MiXCR on the multiplex PCR reads. The sample records a few hundred thousand distinct CDR3 sequences, 14% being singletons.

This chain uses TRBV20-1 with TRBJ2-1, with 8 bases that match TRBD2. This receptor was obtained from a woman aged 40 to 49 with Graves' hyperthyroidism. Material for sequencing was blood. Written as DNA, the CDR3 is TGCAGTGCTCGCCCGGGACTAGTCGGCAATGAGCAGTTCTTC. Translation: CSARPGLVGNEQFF.